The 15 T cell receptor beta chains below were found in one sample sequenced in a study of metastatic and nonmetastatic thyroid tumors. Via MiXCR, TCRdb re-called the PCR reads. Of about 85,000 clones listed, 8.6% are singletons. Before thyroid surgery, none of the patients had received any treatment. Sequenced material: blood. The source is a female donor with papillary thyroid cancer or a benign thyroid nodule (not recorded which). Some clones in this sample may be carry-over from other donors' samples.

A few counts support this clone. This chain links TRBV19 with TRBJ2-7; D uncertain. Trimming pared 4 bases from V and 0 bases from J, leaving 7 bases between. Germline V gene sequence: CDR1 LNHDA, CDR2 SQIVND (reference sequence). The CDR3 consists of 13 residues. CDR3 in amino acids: CASSTGSSYEQYF. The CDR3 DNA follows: TGTGCCAGTAGTACTGGATCCTCCTACGAGCAGTACTTC.

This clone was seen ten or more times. CDR3 DNA sequence: TGCGCCAGCAGCCCGACAGGGGCCTACAATGAGCAGTTCTTC. Residues: CASSPTGAYNEQFF. The chain recombines TRBV4-1 with TRBJ2-1; TRBD1 agrees at 8 bases. The J segment lost 2 bases and the V segment lost 4 bases, leaving 1 base of the junction unmatched. The CDR3 has 14 amino acids. Germline-derived CDR1 and CDR2 are MGHRA and YSYEKL.

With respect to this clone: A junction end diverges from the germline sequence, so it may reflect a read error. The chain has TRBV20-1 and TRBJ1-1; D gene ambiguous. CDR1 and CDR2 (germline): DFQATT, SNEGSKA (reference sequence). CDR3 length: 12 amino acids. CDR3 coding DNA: TGCAGTGCTAAAAAAGGGAACACTGAAGATTTCTTT. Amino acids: CSAKKGNTEDFF.

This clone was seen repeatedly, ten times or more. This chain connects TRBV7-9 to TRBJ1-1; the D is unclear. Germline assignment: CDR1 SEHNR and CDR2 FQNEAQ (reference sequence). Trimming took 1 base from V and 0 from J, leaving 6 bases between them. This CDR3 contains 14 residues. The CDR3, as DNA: TGTGCCAGCAGCTTAGTGGAGATGAACACTGAAGCTTTCTTT. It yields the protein CASSLVEMNTEAFF. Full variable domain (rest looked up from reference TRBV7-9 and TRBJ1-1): DTGVSQNPRHKITKRGQNVTFRCDPISEHNRLYWYRQTLGQGPEFLTYFQNEAQLEKSRLLSDRFSAERPKGSFSTLEIQRTEQGDSAMYLCASSLVEMNTEAFFGQGTRLTVV.

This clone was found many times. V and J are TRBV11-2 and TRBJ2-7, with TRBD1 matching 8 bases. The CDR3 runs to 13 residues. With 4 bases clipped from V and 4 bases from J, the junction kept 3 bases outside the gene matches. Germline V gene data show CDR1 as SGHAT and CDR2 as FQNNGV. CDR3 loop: CASSWRQGYEQYF. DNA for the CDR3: TGTGCCAGCAGCTGGCGACAGGGGTACGAGCAGTACTTC.

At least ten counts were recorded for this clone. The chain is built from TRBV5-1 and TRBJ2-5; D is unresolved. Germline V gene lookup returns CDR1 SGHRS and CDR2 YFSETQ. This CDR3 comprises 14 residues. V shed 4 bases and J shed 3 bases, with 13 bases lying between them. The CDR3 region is CASSPGSVEETQYF. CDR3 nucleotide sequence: TGCGCCAGCAGCCCCGGTTCAGTCGAAGAGACCCAGTACTTC.

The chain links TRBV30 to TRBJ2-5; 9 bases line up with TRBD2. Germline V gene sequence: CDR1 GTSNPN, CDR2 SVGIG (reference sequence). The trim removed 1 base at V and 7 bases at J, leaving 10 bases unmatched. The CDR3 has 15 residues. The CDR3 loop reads CAWSGLAEFTGTQYF. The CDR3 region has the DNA TGTGCCTGGAGTGGACTAGCGGAGTTTACAGGGACCCAGTACTTC.

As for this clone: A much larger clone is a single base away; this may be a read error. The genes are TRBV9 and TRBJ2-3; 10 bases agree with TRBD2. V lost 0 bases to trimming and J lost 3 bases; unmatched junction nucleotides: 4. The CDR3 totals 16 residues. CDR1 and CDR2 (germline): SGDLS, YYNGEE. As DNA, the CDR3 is TGTGCCAGCAGCGTAGGGCTAGCGGGGGCTACAGATACGCAGTATTTT. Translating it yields CASSVGLAGATDTQYF.

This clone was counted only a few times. The CDR3 sequence is CASVRDPFTYEQYF. CDR3 sequence (DNA): TGTGCCAGCGTCCGGGACCCATTCACCTACGAGCAGTACTTC. V gene TRBV2 combines with J gene TRBJ2-7, with D perhaps being TRBD1 or TRBD2 (5 bases each). This CDR3 has 14 residues. V lost 8 bases, J lost 2 bases, and 16 bases lay in between. The germline V gene has CDR1 SNHLY and CDR2 FYNNEI.

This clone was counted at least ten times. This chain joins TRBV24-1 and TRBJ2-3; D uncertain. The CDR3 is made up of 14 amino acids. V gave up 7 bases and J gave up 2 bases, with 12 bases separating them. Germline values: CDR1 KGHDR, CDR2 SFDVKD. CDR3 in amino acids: CATRLNHPTDTQYF. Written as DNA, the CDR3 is TGTGCCACCAGGCTAAACCACCCCACAGATACGCAGTATTTT.

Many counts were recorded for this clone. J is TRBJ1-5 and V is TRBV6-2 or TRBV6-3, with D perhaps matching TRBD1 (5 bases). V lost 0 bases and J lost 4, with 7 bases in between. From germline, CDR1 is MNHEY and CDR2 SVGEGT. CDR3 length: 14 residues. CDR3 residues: CASSYSSGNQPQHF. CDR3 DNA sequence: TGTGCCAGCAGTTACTCGTCAGGGAATCAGCCCCAGCATTTT.

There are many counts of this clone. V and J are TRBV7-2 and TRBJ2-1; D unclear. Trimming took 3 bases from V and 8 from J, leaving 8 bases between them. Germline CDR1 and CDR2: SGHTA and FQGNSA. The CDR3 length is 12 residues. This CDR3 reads CASSFPRYEQFF. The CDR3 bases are TGTGCCAGCAGCTTTCCTAGATATGAGCAGTTCTTC.

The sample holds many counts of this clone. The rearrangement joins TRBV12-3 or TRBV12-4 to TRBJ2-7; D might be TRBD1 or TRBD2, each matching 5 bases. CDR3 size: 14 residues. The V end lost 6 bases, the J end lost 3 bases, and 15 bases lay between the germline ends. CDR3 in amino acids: CASSPRERGYEQYF. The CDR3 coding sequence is TGTGCCAGCAGCCCCAGAGAGAGGGGCTACGAGCAGTACTTC.

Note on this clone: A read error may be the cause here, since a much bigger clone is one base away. CDR3 loop: CASSLEAQHGETQYF. The CDR3 region has the DNA TGCGCCAGCAGCTTGGAAGCTCAGCATGGGGAGACCCAGTACTTC. V is TRBV5-1 and J is TRBJ2-5, with D hard to call. V was pared by 0 bases and J by 5 bases, with 14 bases between. CDR3 length: 15 amino acids. The germline CDR1 and CDR2 sequences are SGHRS and YFSETQ. Complete variable domain (other parts from reference TRBV5-1 and TRBJ2-5): KAGVTQTPRYLIKTRGQQVTLSCSPISGHRSVSWYQQTPGQGLQFLFEYFSETQRNKGNFPGRFSGRQFSNSRSEMNVSTLELGDSALYLCASSLEAQHGETQYFGPGTRLLVL.

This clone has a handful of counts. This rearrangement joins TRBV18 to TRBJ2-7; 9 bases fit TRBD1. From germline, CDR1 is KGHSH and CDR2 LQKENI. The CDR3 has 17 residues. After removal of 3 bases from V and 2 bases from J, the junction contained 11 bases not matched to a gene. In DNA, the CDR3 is TGTGCCAGCTCACCGGGACAGGGAGGTTCGGGAACCTACGAGCAGTACTTC. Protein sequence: CASSPGQGGSGTYEQYF.